The present TCR beta chain was sequenced within a study of spatial heterogeneity in lung cancer. In this sample, this clonotype turned up many times. Time point indicated: sample taken at primary tumor resection. Sequencing was performed on whole RNA extracted from tumor and nontumor lung tissue, or from frozen PBMC, and the material was left unsorted. The V end lost 4 bases, the J end lost 0 bases, and 12 bases lay between the germline ends. Per the germline V gene, CDR1 is MNHNS and CDR2 is SASEGT. The CDR3 length is 16 residues. TCRdb reanalysed the 5' RACE reads using MiXCR and keeps one entry per CDR3 protein. The sample contains 20,000 to 30,000 distinct CDR3 sequences, less than 5.5% of which appear only once.

The sequence derives from a male donor with early-stage non-small cell lung cancer. The material sequenced was PBMCs, taken at surgery. The chain uses TRBV6-1 and TRBJ2-2, with D perhaps TRBD1 (5 bases). The CDR3 region is CASSGGRGTNTGELFF. CDR3 DNA: TGTGCCAGCAGTGGTGGAAGGGGAACGAACACCGGGGAGCTGTTTTTT.